A single sample gave rise to the 15 T cell receptor beta chains below, sequenced in a study of blood T cells in healthy people across ages. The second PCR ran roughly 6 to 11 cycles with a sample-barcoded 5' primer and J-beta primers. One entry per CDR3 protein, called by TCRdb with MiXCR from the 5' RACE reads. The data show under 1,100,000 distinct CDR3 sequences, with about 23% seen just once and about 0.72% held by the top ten. This sample was shared with a second study, whose subject was T cells of mothers and their children.

The sample comprised blood. These receptors were taken from a girl aged 2 to 9 in good health.

The J gene is TRBJ2-1, the V gene TRBV5-1; 7 positions match TRBD1. V was pared by 0 bases and J by 5 bases, with 5 bases of the junction left unmatched. The germline V gene encodes CDR1 SGHRS and CDR2 YFSETQ. There are 15 residues in the CDR3. The CDR3 protein is CASSLGGTVNNEQFF. CDR3 nucleotides: TGCGCCAGCAGCTTGGGTGGGACAGTGAACAATGAGCAGTTCTTC. Drawing the rest from reference TRBV5-1 and TRBJ2-1, the complete variable domain is KAGVTQTPRYLIKTRGQQVTLSCSPISGHRSVSWYQQTPGQGLQFLFEYFSETQRNKGNFPGRFSGRQFSNSRSEMNVSTLELGDSALYLCASSLGGTVNNEQFFGPGTRLTVL.

The V call is TRBV5-1, the J call TRBJ2-1, with D tentatively TRBD1 or TRBD2 (5 bases each). From germline, CDR1 is SGHRS and CDR2 YFSETQ. V gave up 3 bases and J gave up 8 bases, with 9 bases separating them. The CDR3 is made up of 12 amino acids. CDR3 sequence: CASSWMGDEQFF. DNA for the CDR3: TGCGCCAGCAGCTGGATGGGGGATGAGCAGTTCTTC.

This clonotype has more than one count but fewer than ten. V gene TRBV6-1 combines with J gene TRBJ2-7; possible D gene TRBD2, 6 bases. This CDR3 comprises 15 residues. The germline CDR1 and CDR2 sequences are MNHNS and SASEGT. V lost 1 base to trimming and J lost 0 bases, with 10 bases between them. The CDR3 loop is CASSEGEASSYEQYF. CDR3 sequence (DNA): TGTGCCAGCAGTGAAGGGGAGGCCAGCTCCTACGAGCAGTACTTC.

This rearrangement joins TRBV12-3 or TRBV12-4 to TRBJ1-3; D unresolved. This CDR3 has 11 amino acids. V lost 5 bases and J lost 6, with 5 bases in between. The CDR3 DNA sequence: TGTGCCAGCAGTAATGTAAACACCATATATTTT. This translates into CASSNVNTIYF.

The chain couples TRBV29-1 to TRBJ2-5, with D unresolved. The CDR3 runs to 13 residues. Between the trimmed V and J ends, which lost 8 bases and 1 base, there was a span of 14 bases. Germline V gene data show CDR1 as SQVTM and CDR2 as ANQGSEA. The CDR3 loop reads CSFLLRPQETQYF. The CDR3 nucleotides are TGCAGCTTCCTTCTTAGACCCCAAGAGACCCAGTACTTC.

This chain joins TRBV6-1 and TRBJ2-5, with 7 bases lining up with TRBD1. Trimming at V came to 6 bases and at J to 4 bases, leaving 8 bases not matched to a gene. CDR1 MNHNS and CDR2 SASEGT come from the germline V gene. This CDR3 is 14 amino acids long. In DNA form, the CDR3 reads TGTGCCAGCAGGACAGGGAGTTTGGTAGAGACCCAGTACTTC. Its protein is CASRTGSLVETQYF.

The table lists this clonotype with a few counts. The chain uses TRBV2 and TRBJ2-5, with 11 bases identical to TRBD2. The J call may be wrong; the DNA end is better matched by TRBJ2-1. The CDR3 is made up of 13 amino acids. Per germline, CDR1 SNHLY and CDR2 FYNNEI. CDR3 sequence reads: CASVASGRTEQFF. The DNA of the CDR3 is TGTGCCAGCGTGGCTAGCGGGAGGACTGAGCAGTTCTTC.

This clonotype was seen a few times. This chain joins TRBV7-9 and TRBJ2-5; no definite D call. The V end was cut by 7 bases, the J end by 4 bases, with 16 bases between. Germline CDR1 and CDR2: SEHNR and FQNEAQ (reference sequence). The CDR3 has 14 amino acids. The CDR3 nucleotides are TGTGCCAGCAACCCGACCGGAATGGGAGAGACCCAGTACTTC. Translated, it gives CASNPTGMGETQYF.

V and J are TRBV7-2 and TRBJ2-5; 7 bases agree with TRBD1. The trim removed 2 bases at V and 5 bases at J, leaving 11 bases unmatched. The CDR3 extends over 16 amino acids. Germline V gene data show CDR1 as SGHTA and CDR2 as FQGNSA. The CDR3 DNA sequence: TGTGCCAGCAGCTTATGGGCAGGGGGATCTCAGGAGACCCAGTACTTC. Translated, it gives CASSLWAGGSQETQYF.

This clonotype occurred a few times. This chain uses TRBV11-1 with TRBJ2-5; 13 bases match TRBD2. The end of the DNA is better explained by TRBJ2-1, so the J call may be wrong. The CDR3 length is 16 residues. Germline V lookup: CDR1 SGHAT, CDR2 FQDESV (reference sequence). The CDR3 reads CASSSRTSGGPDEQFF. In DNA form, the CDR3 reads TGTGCCAGCAGCTCCCGGACTAGCGGGGGTCCGGATGAGCAGTTCTTC.

In its sample, this clonotype was seen a few times. This chain links TRBV4-2 with TRBJ2-5; 8 positions agree with TRBD2. V shed 0 bases and J 4 bases; nucleotides not matched to a gene: 13. This CDR3 has 18 residues. Per the germline V gene, CDR1 is LGHNA and CDR2 is YNFKEQ. CDR3 protein: CASSQDGGFSSGAETQYF. The CDR3 bases are TGTGCCAGCAGCCAAGATGGGGGGTTCAGTAGCGGGGCAGAGACCCAGTACTTC.

V usage is TRBV9 and J usage is TRBJ2-3; 7 bases align to TRBD1. Germline V lookup: CDR1 SGDLS, CDR2 YYNGEE. J gave up 0 bases and V 0 bases, and 7 bases lay outside the gene matches. The CDR3 is made up of 17 amino acids. The CDR3 spells CASSVDRVTGSTDTQYF. CDR3 sequence (DNA): TGTGCCAGCAGCGTAGATCGTGTGACAGGGAGCACAGATACGCAGTATTTT.

This chain's CDR3 is CSARGSQLYEQYF. CDR3 sequence (DNA): TGCAGTGCTAGAGGGAGCCAACTCTACGAGCAGTACTTC. This chain links TRBV20-1 with TRBJ2-7; D call uncertain. The CDR3 has 13 residues. V lost 1 base and J 3 bases, leaving 10 bases between the germline ends. Germline assignment: CDR1 DFQATT and CDR2 SNEGSKA (reference sequence).

The genes are TRBV5-6 and TRBJ1-5; 8 nucleotides agree with TRBD1. V shed 4 bases, J shed 6 bases, and the junction held 12 bases outside the gene matches. The CDR3 covers 16 residues. The germline V gene has CDR1 SGHDT and CDR2 YYEEEE. CDR3: CASSRRQGSLGQPQHF. In DNA form, the CDR3 reads TGTGCCAGCAGCAGACGACAGGGGAGTTTGGGTCAGCCCCAGCATTTT.

The genes are TRBV7-2 and TRBJ2-7, with D uncertain. The CDR3 consists of 14 residues. V lost 1 base and J lost 3, with 10 bases in between. Germline CDR1 and CDR2: SGHTA and FQGNSA. CDR3 amino acids: CASSLETENYEQYF. CDR3 coding DNA: TGTGCCAGCAGCTTAGAAACGGAAAACTACGAGCAGTACTTC.